This T cell receptor beta chain was profiled in a study of T-cell reconstitution after alpha-beta-depleted transplantation in children. The ends were cut back, 0 bases at V and 6 bases at J, with 16 bases in the middle. Germline CDR1 is DFQATT and CDR2 is SNEGSKA (reference sequence). The CDR3 consists of 15 residues. The authors prepared the TCRbeta library with unique molecular identifiers. TCRdb independently ran MiXCR on the PCR reads; one entry per CDR3 protein. The sample shows hundreds of thousands of distinct CDR3 sequences, 16% of them seen only once. Sample: PBMCs from the stem cell graft donor, taken from the stem cell graft. This receptor was taken from a human donor who donated a stem cell graft to a child with acute myeloid leukemia. The chain recombines TRBV20-1 with TRBJ2-3; no definite D call. CDR3: CSARDMAPTLDTQYF. CDR3 bases: TGCAGTGCTAGAGATATGGCCCCGACATTGGATACGCAGTATTTT.